The 30 T cell receptor beta chains listed next were all sequenced from one sample in a study of blood T cell repertoires in COVID-19. Assay used: immunoSEQ multiplex PCR; TCRdb lists only in-frame clones, some missing. The sample includes 150,000 to 170,000 clones, about 90% of them seen just once. Source material: peripheral blood. These receptors all come from a man aged 50-60 years with acute or convalescent COVID-19.

The rearrangement uses TRBV30 and TRBJ1-1; D not resolved. V was shortened by 3 bases and J by 3 bases, with 17 bases between the two germline ends. Germline values: CDR1 GTSNPN, CDR2 SVGIG (reference sequence). The CDR3 totals 15 residues. CDR3 DNA: TGTGCCTGGAGGGGAGGGAAATCTTGGGACACTGAAGCTTTCTTT. This gives the protein CAWRGGKSWDTEAFF.

The chain employs TRBV6-1 and TRBJ2-1, with D unresolved. Trimming took 8 bases from V and 10 from J, leaving 15 bases between them. The CDR3 sequence is 12 residues long. Germline V gives CDR1 MNHNS, CDR2 SASEGT. The CDR3: CASSGSRQEQFF. CDR3 sequence (DNA): TGTGCCAGCTCCGGGTCACGTCAGGAGCAGTTCTTC.

The DNA for the CDR3 is TGTGCCAGCAGCGTAGGTACCGGGACTCTACTCACAGATACGCAGTATTTT. This encodes CASSVGTGTLLTDTQYF. The chain has TRBV9 and TRBJ2-3; perhaps TRBD2 as D (6 bases). Trimming stripped 0 bases from V and 2 bases from J, with 16 bases between. The CDR3 is 17 residues long. Germline CDR1 is SGDLS and CDR2 is YYNGEE.

The CDR3 is CASSWGQGGYGYTF. DNA for the CDR3: TGTGCCAGCAGCTGGGGACAGGGGGGCTATGGCTACACCTTC. This chain joins TRBV5-8 and TRBJ1-2, with 11 bases that match TRBD1. CDR1 and CDR2 (germline): SGHTS, YDEGEE. The CDR3 spans 14 residues. Germline trimming cut 3 bases from V and 4 bases from J; bases unmatched to any gene: 2.

This chain joins TRBV30 and TRBJ2-6; TRBD2 agrees at 8 bases. CDR3 size: 17 residues. V trimming: 1 base; J trimming: 2 bases; junction bases outside the gene matches: 7. Germline CDR1 GTSNPN, CDR2 SVGIG (reference sequence). The DNA for the CDR3 is TGTGCCTGGAGTGATTTCACCGGGGGGGCTGGGGCCAACGTCCTGACTTTC. This sequence encodes CAWSDFTGGAGANVLTF.

The chain links TRBV7-3 to TRBJ2-2, with 7 bases aligning to TRBD2. The CDR3 spans 16 residues. The V segment lost 0 bases and the J segment 8 bases; nucleotides outside the gene matches: 9. CDR1 and CDR2 (germline): SGHTA, FQGTGA. DNA of the CDR3: TGTGCCAGCAGCTTAACGGGGGGGACTATCCCAGGGGAGCTGTTTTTT. It translates to CASSLTGGTIPGELFF.

The V call is TRBV19, the J call TRBJ2-5, with a weak D call TRBD1 (7 bases). Germline values: CDR1 LNHDA, CDR2 SQIVND (reference sequence). Trimming shortened V by 6 bases and J by 5 bases, and 10 bases separated the two germline ends. CDR3 length equals 12 residues. CDR3 region: CASRQGRETQYF. CDR3 DNA sequence: TGTGCCAGTAGACAGGGGAGGGAGACCCAGTACTTC. Full variable domain (remainder filled in from reference TRBV19 and TRBJ2-5): DGGITQSPKYLFRKEGQNVTLSCEQNLNHDAMYWYRQDPGQGLRLIYYSQIVNDFQKGDIAEGYSVSREKKESFPLTVTSAQKNPTAFYLCASRQGRETQYFGPGTRLLVL.

This chain links TRBV5-1 with TRBJ2-3; 11 bases agree with TRBD2. CDR3 length: 15 amino acids. Per the germline V gene, CDR1 is SGHRS and CDR2 is YFSETQ. V lost 2 bases to trimming and J lost 2 bases; unmatched junction nucleotides: 1. The CDR3 region is CASSFSGRDTDTQYF. The CDR3 DNA sequence: TGCGCCAGCAGCTTTAGCGGGAGGGACACAGATACGCAGTATTTT.

The chain joins TRBV7-8 to TRBJ1-4; D might be TRBD1 (5 bases). Germline V gene sequence: CDR1 SGHVS, CDR2 FQNEAQ. CDR3 length: 14 residues. Deletions cut 3 bases from V and 5 bases from J, with 10 bases between. The CDR3 DNA reads as TGTGCCAGCAGCTTCCAGGGAATAAATGAAAAACTGTTTTTT. This sequence encodes CASSFQGINEKLFF.

CDR3 nucleotides: TGTGCCACCAGTGATTTTCCAGATAACTATGGCTACACCTTC. It encodes CATSDFPDNYGYTF. The chain is built from TRBV24-1 and TRBJ1-2; D remains ambiguous. The CDR3 runs 14 residues. Trimming took off 1 base at V and 1 base at J, with 6 bases between the two ends. CDR1 and CDR2 (germline): KGHDR, SFDVKD.

The rearrangement uses TRBV15 and TRBJ2-6; the match to TRBD1 covers 7 bases. CDR1 and CDR2 (germline): LNHNV, YYDKDF (reference sequence). Trimming cost V 3 bases and J 2 bases; bases outside gene matches: 4. CDR3 length equals 16 residues. The CDR3 coding sequence is TGTGCCACCAGCAGTGAAACAGGGGCTGGGGCCAACGTCCTGACTTTC. Encoded protein: CATSSETGAGANVLTF.

The chain couples TRBV4-1 to TRBJ2-2; D call uncertain. Germline V gene data show CDR1 as MGHRA and CDR2 as YSYEKL. The CDR3 extends over 16 amino acids. Trimming pared 0 bases from V and 5 bases from J, leaving 13 bases between. The CDR3 coding sequence is TGCGCCAGCAGCCAAGAAGCCCTTGCAGCGACCGGGGAGCTGTTTTTT. The encoded protein is CASSQEALAATGELFF.

The chain uses TRBV7-9 and TRBJ2-5, with D tentatively TRBD1 (5 bases). V shed 3 bases and J shed 1 base, with 6 bases lying between them. CDR1 is SEHNR, CDR2 FQNEAQ, per germline (reference sequence). The CDR3 runs 13 residues. CDR3 in amino acids: CASSFQGQETQYF. The DNA for the CDR3 is TGTGCCAGCAGCTTCCAGGGCCAAGAGACCCAGTACTTC.

The chain is built from TRBV6-5 and TRBJ1-5; 9 bases fit TRBD1. The CDR3 extends over 13 amino acids. V lost 8 bases to trimming and J lost 7 bases; unmatched junction nucleotides: 6. CDR1 MNHEY and CDR2 SVGAGI come from the germline V gene. The CDR3 DNA follows: TGTGCCAGCCGGAGGGACAGGGCACAGCCCCAGCATTTT. Translating gives CASRRDRAQPQHF.

CDR3 in amino acids: CASSLRGPRDRVNNEQFF. In DNA, the CDR3 is TGCGCCAGCAGCTTGAGGGGCCCCCGTGACAGGGTAAACAATGAGCAGTTCTTC. The V and J genes are TRBV5-1 and TRBJ2-1, with 7 positions matching TRBD1. The CDR3 consists of 18 residues. Trimming at V came to 1 base and at J to 5 bases, leaving 15 bases not matched to a gene. The germline V gene encodes CDR1 SGHRS and CDR2 YFSETQ.

The chain uses TRBV5-1 and TRBJ2-5; 10 bases are shared with TRBD1. Germline CDR1 reads SGHRS; CDR2 reads YFSETQ. The trim removed 4 bases at V and 5 bases at J, leaving 5 bases unmatched. The CDR3 sequence is 14 residues long. In DNA, the CDR3 is TGCGCCAGCAGCCAGGGACAGGGGTACGAGACCCAGTACTTC. This codes for CASSQGQGYETQYF.

V gene TRBV7-8 combines with J gene TRBJ2-5; 10 nucleotides agree with TRBD2. The length of the CDR3 is 14 residues. After removal of 5 bases from V and 4 bases from J, the junction contained 4 bases not matched to a gene. Germline CDR1 SGHVS, CDR2 FQNEAQ. CDR3 sequence: CASSTSGRGETQYF. CDR3 nucleotide sequence: TGTGCCAGCAGCACCAGCGGGAGGGGAGAGACCCAGTACTTC.

This chain joins TRBV5-1 and TRBJ1-2, with TRBD1 identical over 12 bases. In germline, CDR1 is SGHRS, CDR2 YFSETQ. The V and J ends lost 3 bases and 4 bases, in that order; junction bases with no gene match: 4. There are 15 residues in the CDR3. The CDR3 protein is CASSSGTGGPYGYTF. The CDR3 nucleotides read TGCGCCAGCAGCTCGGGGACAGGGGGCCCCTATGGCTACACCTTC.

In this sample, this clone turned up once. The chain is built from TRBV7-2 and TRBJ2-2, with 13 positions matching TRBD2. CDR1 and CDR2 from the germline V gene are SGHTA and FQGNSA. This CDR3 comprises 16 residues. V lost 5 bases and J lost 6; bases outside the gene matches: 6. For the CDR3, the DNA is TGTGCCAGCAGCCGCAGACTAGCGGGGGGAGCCGGGGAGCTGTTTTTT. It codes for CASSRRLAGGAGELFF.

This clone showed up just a few times. V is TRBV7-2 and J is TRBJ2-5; maybe TRBD2 (6 bases). V shed 3 bases and J shed 5 bases, with 13 bases lying between them. The V gene's germline CDR1 is SGHTA and CDR2 FQGNSA. This CDR3 comprises 14 residues. The DNA for the CDR3 is TGTGCCAGCAGCTTTGGGGGGAGTGTGGAGACCCAGTACTTC. It codes for CASSFGGSVETQYF.

The chain has TRBV28 and TRBJ2-1, with 9 bases identical to TRBD1. CDR3 length: 18 residues. V shed 7 bases and J 3 bases; nucleotides not matched to a gene: 16. The germline V gene has CDR1 MDHEN and CDR2 SYDVKM. The CDR3 DNA sequence: TGTGCCAGCACCTCTTCAATAACAGGGGGCTCCTACTACAATGAGCAGTTCTTC. It is translated as CASTSSITGGSYYNEQFF.

The chain uses TRBV6-5 and TRBJ1-1, with unresolved D. CDR1 MNHEY and CDR2 SVGAGI come from the germline V gene. The CDR3 loop spans 12 amino acids. With 7 bases removed from V and 4 bases from J, the gap between germline ends came to 10 bases. The CDR3 nucleotides are TGTGCCAGCACCGAATCGGGCACTGAAGCTTTCTTT. Translated, it gives CASTESGTEAFF.

The chain joins TRBV18 to TRBJ1-2; 7 nucleotides agree with TRBD1. The CDR3 runs 15 residues. V shed 3 bases, J shed 8 bases, and the junction held 12 bases outside the gene matches. The germline gives CDR1 KGHSH, CDR2 LQKENI. In DNA, the CDR3 is TGTGCCAGCTCACCGGGGGAGACAGGGAGGAAGGGCTACACCTTC. Its translation is CASSPGETGRKGYTF.

This rearrangement joins TRBV23-1 to TRBJ2-7; a possible D gene is TRBD2 (6 bases). TRBV23-1 is filed as an ORF, its function uncertain. Deletions cut 3 bases from V and 0 bases from J, with 24 bases between. CDR3 length: 19 residues. The CDR3 DNA reads TGCGCCAGCAGTCATCGGGGGTCGGGCCCGGGAACGACCTCCTACGAGCAGTACTTC. This translates into CASSHRGSGPGTTSYEQYF.

The rearrangement uses TRBV27 and TRBJ1-3; D perhaps matches TRBD1 (5 bases). The CDR3 is 16 residues long. V was trimmed by 4 bases and J by 9 bases, leaving 22 bases between them. Germline V gives CDR1 MNHEY, CDR2 SMNVEV (reference sequence). The CDR3 DNA is TGTGCCAGCAGTTCCCTCGTGGGCTCAAGAAGGGGCACCATATATTTT. It specifies CASSSLVGSRRGTIYF.

The chain employs TRBV14 and TRBJ2-1; TRBD1 might be the D (6 bases). The V end lost 6 bases, the J end lost 4 bases, and 13 bases lay between the germline ends. Germline CDR1 and CDR2: SGHDN and FVKESK. This CDR3 is built from 14 residues. The CDR3 region is CASSYREWYNEQFF. The CDR3 DNA reads as TGTGCCAGCAGTTACAGGGAGTGGTACAATGAGCAGTTCTTC. Full variable domain (rest looked up from reference TRBV14 and TRBJ2-1): EAGVTQFPSHSVIEKGQTVTLRCDPISGHDNLYWYRRVMGKEIKFLLHFVKESKQDESGMPNNRFLAERTGGTYSTLKVQPAELEDSGVYFCASSYREWYNEQFFGPGTRLTVL.

The chain combines TRBV6-5 with TRBJ1-5; D is possibly TRBD1 (6 bases). Germline V gene sequence: CDR1 MNHEY, CDR2 SVGAGI. The CDR3 loop spans 15 amino acids. Deletions cut 6 bases from V and 1 base from J, with 13 bases between. The chain's CDR3 is CASSRGQTSNQPQHF. CDR3 coding DNA: TGTGCCAGCAGCCGTGGACAGACAAGCAATCAGCCCCAGCATTTT.

The chain employs TRBV5-1 and TRBJ2-1; 7 positions agree with TRBD2. Trimming took 3 bases from V and 4 from J; bases not matched to a gene: 22. Germline V gene sequence: CDR1 SGHRS, CDR2 YFSETQ. The CDR3 totals 20 residues. The CDR3 nucleotides read TGCGCCAGCAGCTCAAAAGCGGGACTAAGAACGATTAAAATATACAATGAGCAGTTCTTC. Amino acid sequence: CASSSKAGLRTIKIYNEQFF.

The V call is TRBV5-4, the J call TRBJ2-3, with D unclear. The CDR3 is 15 amino acids. Germline-derived CDR1 and CDR2 are SGHNT and YYREEE (reference sequence). V was trimmed by 5 bases and J by 0 bases, leaving 13 bases between them. The CDR3, as DNA: TGTGCCAGCAGTTCGTATACTACTAGCACAGATACGCAGTATTTT. As protein: CASSSYTTSTDTQYF.

V gene TRBV2 combines with J gene TRBJ2-3, with a tentative D call TRBD2 (5 bases). The CDR3 spans 14 residues. Germline V gene lookup returns CDR1 SNHLY and CDR2 FYNNEI. Trimming removed 8 bases from V and 1 base from J, with 13 bases in between. The CDR3: CASAELGGTDTQYF. The DNA for the CDR3 is TGTGCCAGCGCAGAACTAGGTGGCACAGATACGCAGTATTTT.